A single T cell receptor beta chain is shown here with its context. Its antigen is unidentified. This record comes from a study of beta chain features in type 1 diabetes. Overall study findings and caveats: It was not settled here whether HLA type affects TCRB rearrangement. Patients' naive, central memory and Treg TCRB repertoires seemed closer to one another than those of healthy donors. For cells with high TCR expression, cDNA sequencing could yield over-representation.

Expressed TCRB transcripts were sequenced after all isolated RNA was converted to cDNA. Deep immunoSEQ sequencing covered naive, central memory and regulatory T cell samples. The repertoire was sequenced with immunoSEQ multiplex PCR; TCRdb's copy has only in-frame clones and lacks some. The table lists some 180,000 clones, about an eighth of them singletons. In germline, CDR1 is SGHVS, CDR2 FQNEAQ. V shed 6 bases, J shed 3 bases, and the junction held 3 bases outside the gene matches. The CDR3 has 13 residues. The sample consisted of central memory CD4+ T cells from blood. V usage is TRBV7-8 and J usage is TRBJ1-1; 8 nucleotides match TRBD1. This clonotype was sampled from a woman under 30 in good health. The CDR3 spells CASREQGDTEAFF. The CDR3 nucleotides are TGTGCCAGCAGGGAACAGGGGGACACTGAAGCTTTCTTT.